A selection of T cell receptor beta chains follows, all from one sample in a study of metastatic and nonmetastatic thyroid tumors. With MiXCR, TCRdb reprocessed the PCR reads. The sample lists approximately 13,000 clones, 30% to 40% occurring once. The specimen sequenced was tumor tissue. These receptors came from a male donor with papillary thyroid cancer or a benign thyroid nodule (not recorded which). Some clones in this sample may be carry-over from other donors' samples. Both conserved end residues are part of each CDR3. The D gene is left open where the match is weak. Size tells how often a clone was seen (once, few, many) or the class of an expanded clone, and some rows leave it out.

NA	NA	TRBV27	TRBJ2-7	TGTGCCAGCAGTTTAGGGTCTGGACTAACGTACGAGCAGTACTTC	CASSLGSGLTYEQYF
NA	NA	TRBV6-2/TRBV6-3	TRBJ2-7	TGTGCCAGCAGTTACCTATCGACGCCCCCGGGACATGTCTACGAGCAGTACTTC	CASSYLSTPPGHVYEQYF
NA	TRBD2	TRBV12-3/TRBV12-4	TRBJ2-2	TGTGCCAGCAGTTTTGGAGAGGTAGCGGGAGGGGAGCTGTTTTTT	CASSFGEVAGGELFF
few	TRBD1	TRBV19	TRBJ2-1	TGTGCCAGTAGCCAAACAGGGGGGTCCTACAATGAGCAGTTCTTC	CASSQTGGSYNEQFF
few	NA	TRBV2	TRBJ2-3	TGTGCCAGCAGTGAATTGACTAGCACAGATACGCAGTATTTT	CASSELTSTDTQYF
NA	NA	TRBV28	TRBJ2-7	TGTGCCAGCAGTTCGTTCGGGGTAGTAGAGTACTTC	CASSSFGVVEYF
few	TRBD2	TRBV6-5	TRBJ2-2	TGTGCCAGCAGTTACTTTGTAGCGGGAGCCTTCGGGGAGCTGTTTTTT	CASSYFVAGAFGELFF
medium-sized	TRBD2	TRBV11-1	TRBJ2-1	TGTGCCAGCAGCCCGGGGGGGAGAACGGGGTACAATGAGCAGTTCTTC	CASSPGGRTGYNEQFF
NA	NA	TRBV28	TRBJ2-7	TGTGCCAGCAGTGCAGGGTATTCATCCTTCGAGCAGTACTTC	CASSAGYSSFEQYF
NA	TRBD1	TRBV27	TRBJ1-2	TGTGCCAGCAGAATAACAGGGGGGGGGGACTATGGCTACACCTTC	CASRITGGGDYGYTF
NA	TRBD1	TRBV11-2	TRBJ2-7	TGTGCCAGCAACTTCGCCCGGGACAGCTACGAGCAGTACTTC	CASNFARDSYEQYF
few	NA	TRBV28	TRBJ1-5	TGTGCCAGCAGTTTTGGCGTTCGGCTTCTTCAGCCCCAGCATTTT	CASSFGVRLLQPQHF
NA	NA	TRBV3-1	TRBJ1-5	TGTGCCAGCAGCCGGGACCGGAATCAGCCCCAGCATTTT	CASSRDRNQPQHF
NA	NA	TRBV19	TRBJ2-7	TGTGCCAGTAGTCGGGATTCCTGCGAGCAGTACTTC	CASSRDSCEQYF
few	TRBD2	TRBV12-3/TRBV12-4	TRBJ2-3	TGTGCCAGCAGTTTAGCCCCGGGACTAGCGGGAGGTACAGATACGCAGTATTTT	CASSLAPGLAGGTDTQYF
NA	TRBD2	TRBV7-9	TRBJ2-7	TGTGCCAGCAGCTTTGGGGGAGGGGTAAGCTACGAGCAGTACTTC	CASSFGGGVSYEQYF
NA	NA	TRBV5-6	TRBJ2-2	TGTGCCAGCAGCTTTGGTGGTCGCGGGGAGCTGTTTTTT	CASSFGGRGELFF
medium-sized	NA	TRBV19	TRBJ2-3	TGTGCCAGTAGTATAAGGGGAGTCGGCTCCACAGATACGCAGTATTTT	CASSIRGVGSTDTQYF
medium-sized	NA	TRBV7-8	TRBJ1-2	TGTGCCAGCAGCTGGGGGACGCAAACTGGCTACACCTTC	CASSWGTQTGYTF
NA	NA	TRBV6-2/TRBV6-3	TRBJ2-7	TGTGCCAGCAGTTACAGAGAGGAATCCTACGAGCAGTACTTC	CASSYREESYEQYF
few	TRBD1	TRBV25-1	TRBJ2-1	TGTGCCAGCAATTTTACGGGACAGCAGCTCTTC	CASNFTGQQLF
medium-sized	NA	TRBV6-2/TRBV6-3	TRBJ2-1	TGTGCCAGCAGCGGCAACAGGGGAGGAACCTACAATGAGCAGTTCTTC	CASSGNRGGTYNEQFF
NA	NA	TRBV20-1	TRBJ1-1	TGCAGTGCTCTCGATATGAACACTGAAGCTTTCTTT	CSALDMNTEAFF
NA	NA	TRBV7-8	TRBJ1-1	TGTGCCAGCAGCGTGTATTCGAACACTGAAGCTTTCTTT	CASSVYSNTEAFF
once	NA	TRBV20-1	TRBJ2-1	TGCAGTGCTAGAGTCGGGGCGGGTTCCTATGGGCAGTTCTTC	CSARVGAGSYGQFF
few	TRBD2	TRBV28	TRBJ2-7	TGTGCCAGCAGTCTCACTAGCGGGGGAACCTACGAGCAGTACTTC	CASSLTSGGTYEQYF
NA	TRBD2	TRBV6-2/TRBV6-3	TRBJ2-7	TGTGCCAGCAGTTACGGAGCGGGAGCAAGTGACGAGCAGTACTTC	CASSYGAGASDEQYF
few	TRBD1	TRBV6-1	TRBJ2-7	TGTGCCAGCAGAACCCGGGACAGGGAGCTTGACGAGCAGTACTTC	CASRTRDRELDEQYF
few	NA	TRBV28	TRBJ2-7	TGTGCCAGCGTCGATGAGGAATCCTACGAGCAGTACTTC	CASVDEESYEQYF
few	NA	TRBV5-1	TRBJ1-2	TGCGCCAGCAGCAACAATTATGGCTACACCTTC	CASSNNYGYTF
few	TRBD1	TRBV6-4	TRBJ2-3	TGTGCCAGCAGCCCGGGACAGGGTTCAGATACGCAGTATTTT	CASSPGQGSDTQYF
NA	TRBD2	TRBV11-2	TRBJ2-1	TGTGCCAGCCTTATTAAACCGGGACTAGCGGGAGATGAGCAGTTCTTC	CASLIKPGLAGDEQFF
many	TRBD1	TRBV18	TRBJ2-7	TGTGCCAGCTCACCCCGGGACAGAACCTACGAGCAGTACTTC	CASSPRDRTYEQYF
once	TRBD2	TRBV11-2	TRBJ2-5	TGTGCCAGCAGTCGGACTAGCGGGGGGGCCTTCGAGACCCAGTACTTC	CASSRTSGGAFETQYF
NA	NA	TRBV19	TRBJ2-5	TGTGCCAGTAGTATACCGGGGCAGGTAGGGGAGACCCAGTACTTC	CASSIPGQVGETQYF
NA	TRBD1	TRBV24-1	TRBJ2-1	TGTGCCACCAGTGATTTTCCAGGACAGGATGTAGGGCAGTTCTTC	CATSDFPGQDVGQFF
few	NA	TRBV6-1	TRBJ1-1	TGTGCCAGCAGAAACAGGGAGAACACTGAAGCTTTCTTT	CASRNRENTEAFF
many	NA	TRBV19	TRBJ2-2	TGTGCCAGTAGTATCGGCTACGGGGAGCTGTTTTTT	CASSIGYGELFF
NA	TRBD1	TRBV19	TRBJ1-5	TGTGCCAGTAGTATCGGCAGGGACAGATACAATCAGCCCCAGCATTTT	CASSIGRDRYNQPQHF
large	NA	TRBV20-1	TRBJ2-2	TGCAGTGCTAGAGATCTGACAGATCCCAACACCGGGGAGCTGTTTTTT	CSARDLTDPNTGELFF
few	NA	TRBV27	TRBJ2-1	TGTGCCAGCAGCCGAACTAGCAATTCCATCTGGGAGCAGTTCTTC	CASSRTSNSIWEQFF
NA	NA	TRBV5-1	TRBJ2-1	TGCGCCAGCAGCTTGGAAGCCGGAGCGAGATACAATGAGCAGTTCTTC	CASSLEAGARYNEQFF
few	NA	TRBV12-3/TRBV12-4	TRBJ2-1	TGTGCCAGCAGTTTAGGTTCAGGGACGGATGAGCAGTTCTTC	CASSLGSGTDEQFF
medium-sized	NA	TRBV12-3/TRBV12-4	TRBJ1-1	TGTGCCAGCAGTTTAATCCAGTCGGCCACTGAAGCTTTCTTT	CASSLIQSATEAFF
few	NA	TRBV28	TRBJ1-6	TGTGCCAGCGGACCCCTAAATTCACCCCTCCACTTT	CASGPLNSPLHF